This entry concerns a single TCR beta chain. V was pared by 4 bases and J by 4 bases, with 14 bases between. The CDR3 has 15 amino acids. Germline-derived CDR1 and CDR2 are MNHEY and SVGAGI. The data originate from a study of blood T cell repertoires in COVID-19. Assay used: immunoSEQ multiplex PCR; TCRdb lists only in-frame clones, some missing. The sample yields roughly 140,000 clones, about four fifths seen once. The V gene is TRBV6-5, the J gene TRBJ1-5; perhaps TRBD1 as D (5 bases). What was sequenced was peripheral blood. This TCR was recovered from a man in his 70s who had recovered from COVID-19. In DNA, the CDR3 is TGTGCCAGCAGTTCGGGAGGGGTTCAGAATCAGCCCCAGCATTTT. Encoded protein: CASSSGGVQNQPQHF.